These 29 T cell receptor beta chains were all obtained from the same sample, sequenced in a study of T cell repertoires in cytomegalovirus infection. Which antigens these TCRs recognize remains unknown. MiXCR was run by TCRdb on the reads, yielding one entry per CDR3 protein. The table lists 700,000 to 900,000 distinct CDR3 sequences, 25% to 30% of them singletons. This specimen consisted of cultured CD8+ T cells from PBMCs, obtained from culture after CMV antigen stimulation. The receptor set was obtained from a human donor in good health (CMV status not recorded). Some clones in this sample may be carry-over from other donors' samples.

Concerning this clonotype: One end of the junction fails to match germline, which may point to a read error. The chain uses TRBV9 and TRBJ2-3; D remains unclear. The CDR3 loop spans 14 amino acids. Per germline, CDR1 SGDLS and CDR2 YYNGEE. The CDR3 loop reads CASSVALSTDTQYF. CDR3 in DNA: TGTGCCAGCAGCGTAGCTCTTAGCACAGATACACAGTATTTT.

This clonotype was recorded many times. The chain has TRBV7-6 and TRBJ2-7; perhaps D is TRBD1 or TRBD2 (5 bases each). Between the trimmed V and J ends, which lost 6 bases and 3 bases, there was a span of 30 bases. This CDR3 contains 19 residues. Germline V CDR1 and CDR2: SGHVS, FNYEAQ. In DNA, the CDR3 is TGTGCCAGCAGTTTACCCCGGTCCCCCAACTGGAGGACACTCTACGAGCAGTACGTC. This codes for CASSLPRSPNWRTLYEQYV.

The rearrangement joins TRBV7-9 to TRBJ1-1; TRBD1 agrees at 7 bases. CDR3 size: 16 residues. The trim removed 4 bases at V and 1 base at J, leaving 9 bases unmatched. Looked up from germline, CDR1 is SEHNR and CDR2 is FQNEAQ (reference sequence). Here the CDR3 DNA reads TGTGCCAGCAGCTCACGGTACAGGGGTGCGAACACTGAAGCTTTCTTT. This gives the protein CASSSRYRGANTEAFF.

This clonotype showed up many times. The chain couples TRBV28 to TRBJ1-2; D remains unclear. Germline CDR1 reads MDHEN; CDR2 reads SYDVKM. V shed 3 bases and J shed 4 bases, with 15 bases lying between them. This CDR3 is built from 15 residues. The CDR3 spells CASSLNGWTLYGYTF. Here the CDR3 DNA reads TGTGCCAGCAGTTTGAACGGGTGGACCCTCTATGGCTACACCTTC.

The rearrangement uses TRBV25-1 and TRBJ2-2; D might be TRBD2 (5 bases). Trimming took 2 bases from V and 4 from J, leaving 8 bases between them. Germline loops: CDR1 MGHDK, CDR2 SYGVNS. CDR3 length: 14 residues. CDR3 residues: CASSERGITGELFF. The CDR3 nucleotides are TGTGCCAGCAGTGAAAGAGGGATCACCGGGGAGCTGTTTTTT.

This clonotype came up a few times. V is TRBV6-5 and J is TRBJ2-1, with TRBD2 matching 10 bases. CDR1 and CDR2 from the germline V gene are MNHEY and SVGAGI. J was trimmed by 4 bases and V by 6 bases; bases with no gene match: 9. CDR3 length equals 16 residues. The CDR3 region is CASSLPTSGAYNEQFF. The CDR3 nucleotides read TGTGCCAGCAGCCTGCCTACTAGCGGGGCTTACAATGAGCAGTTCTTC.

The J gene is TRBJ2-5, the V gene TRBV7-9, with 7 bases that match TRBD2. The trim removed 6 bases at V and 4 bases at J, leaving 8 bases unmatched. The V gene's germline CDR1 is SEHNR and CDR2 FQNEAQ (reference sequence). CDR3 length: 14 residues. The CDR3 protein is CASRPPGLPETQYF. In DNA form, the CDR3 reads TGTGCCAGCAGACCGCCGGGACTACCAGAGACCCAGTACTTC.

This sequence joins TRBV12-3 or TRBV12-4 and TRBJ2-1, with D possibly TRBD2 on 5 matching bases. CDR3 length: 12 amino acids. V was trimmed by 6 bases and J by 8 bases, leaving 11 bases between them. CDR3 nucleotide sequence: TGTGCCAGCAGGGTAGCGACCGATGAGCAGTTCTTC. This codes for CASRVATDEQFF.

V is TRBV7-2 and J is TRBJ2-7; D might be TRBD1 (6 bases). V was shortened by 5 bases and J by 5 bases, with 19 bases between the two germline ends. The CDR3 loop spans 15 amino acids. The V gene's germline CDR1 is SGHTA and CDR2 FQGNSA. CDR3 coding DNA: TGTGCCAGCAGCCAGCAGCTCGACAGGTCTCACGAGCAGTACTTC. Translated: CASSQQLDRSHEQYF.

The sample holds a few counts of this clonotype. The V call is TRBV4-1, the J call TRBJ2-1; 11 bases line up with TRBD1. Germline V gene sequence: CDR1 MGHRA, CDR2 YSYEKL. The CDR3 has 16 amino acids. Trimming cost V 1 base and J 6 bases; bases outside gene matches: 5. CDR3: CASSQGGTGGINEQFF. CDR3 nucleotide sequence: TGCGCCAGCAGCCAAGGCGGGACAGGGGGGATCAATGAGCAGTTCTTC.

V and J are TRBV14 and TRBJ2-7; D is uncertain. The CDR3 spans 13 residues. V was pared by 1 base and J by 6 bases, with 10 bases between. The germline CDR1 and CDR2 sequences are SGHDN and FVKESK. The CDR3 bases are TGTGCCAGCAGCCAAGCTGGGGTAGGCGAGCAGTACGTC. This translates into CASSQAGVGEQYV.

Many counts were recorded for this clonotype. The chain employs TRBV19 and TRBJ1-6, with D maybe TRBD1 (6 bases). There are 15 residues in the CDR3. Trimming pared 7 bases from V and 6 bases from J, leaving 16 bases between. Germline V lookup: CDR1 LNHDA, CDR2 SQIVND (reference sequence). CDR3 in amino acids: CASTSTGGFNSPLHF. In nucleotides, the CDR3 is TGTGCCAGTACCTCGACAGGAGGCTTTAATTCACCCCTCCACTTT.

This clonotype turned up a few times. The chain is built from TRBV11-2 and TRBJ2-1, with 10 bases lining up with TRBD1. Per germline, CDR1 SGHAT and CDR2 FQNNGV. The CDR3 spans 16 residues. Trimming took 5 bases from V and 8 from J; bases not matched to a gene: 12. For the CDR3, the DNA is TGTGCCAGCAGCCTCCCCGGGGGACAGGGGATCTATGAGCAGTTCTTC. It encodes CASSLPGGQGIYEQFF.

This clonotype was detected a few times. This chain joins TRBV7-2 and TRBJ2-5; TRBD2 agrees at 12 bases. V lost 5 bases, J lost 5 bases, and 6 bases stayed unmatched. Germline CDR1 reads SGHTA; CDR2 reads FQGNSA. This CDR3 region has 15 residues. CDR3 in amino acids: CASSPSGGAFETQYF. Here the CDR3 DNA reads TGTGCCAGCAGCCCTAGCGGGGGGGCCTTTGAGACCCAGTACTTC.

The sample holds one count of this clonotype. The chain combines TRBV28 with TRBJ2-7; 7 bases line up with TRBD2. The CDR3 has 14 amino acids. Germline V gene data show CDR1 as MDHEN and CDR2 as SYDVKM. The CDR3 protein is CANSEAGPSYEQYV. The CDR3 nucleotides are TGTGCCAACAGTGAAGCGGGGCCCTCCTACGAGCAGTACGTC.

This clonotype was picked up a small number of times. J is TRBJ1-5 and V is TRBV6-1; D unclear. CDR1 is MNHNS, CDR2 SASEGT, per germline. V lost 0 bases, J lost 7 bases, and 4 bases lay in between. CDR3 length equals 12 residues. The CDR3 is CASSEARQPQHF. The DNA for the CDR3 is TGTGCCAGCAGTGAAGCCCGGCAGCCCCAGCATTTT.

V gene TRBV12-3 or TRBV12-4 combines with J gene TRBJ1-3, with D tentatively TRBD1 (5 bases). The V and J ends lost 3 bases and 0 bases respectively, with 15 bases between them. This CDR3 contains 17 residues. CDR3 DNA sequence: TGTGCCAGCAGTTTTCCTTTGGGGACTACCTCTGGAAACACCATATATTTT. Protein product: CASSFPLGTTSGNTIYF.

This clonotype came up a few times. The chain links TRBV12-3 or TRBV12-4 to TRBJ2-2; no reliable D call. The CDR3 sequence is 12 residues long. V was pared by 6 bases and J by 9 bases, with 11 bases between. The CDR3 is CASSHSSRELFF. Here the CDR3 DNA reads TGTGCCAGCAGCCACTCGTCTAGGGAGCTGTTTTTT.

This clonotype was picked up a small number of times. The gene calls are TRBV6-6 and TRBJ1-5; D uncertain. Trimming left V 3 bases short and J 2 bases short, with 20 bases between. Germline V gene data show CDR1 as MNHNY and CDR2 as SVGAGI (reference sequence). The CDR3 consists of 18 residues. The CDR3 coding sequence is TGTGCCAGCAGTTATCGGCGCCCCCCCCGGACGGGCAATCAGCCCCAGCATTTT. Its protein product is CASSYRRPPRTGNQPQHF.

This clonotype was found a few times. An end of the junction does not agree with germline; a read error may underlie this. V usage is TRBV4-1 and J usage is TRBJ2-1; 13 bases align to TRBD2. Germline V gene sequence: CDR1 MGHRA, CDR2 YSYEKL. The CDR3 covers 17 residues. Written as DNA, the CDR3 is TGTGCCAGCAGCCCCACTAGCGGGGGGGCCCCCGACAATGAGCAGTTCTTC. This sequence encodes CASSPTSGGAPDNEQFF.

The sample holds a few counts of this clonotype. The chain links TRBV7-8 to TRBJ2-7; TRBD2 agrees at 7 bases. Germline-derived CDR1 and CDR2 are SGHVS and FQNEAQ. Trimming removed 3 bases from V and 2 bases from J; junction bases left unmatched: 7. The CDR3 sequence is 15 residues long. DNA of the CDR3: TGTGCCAGCAGCTTCCTGGCGGGGGACGCCTACGAGCAGTACTTC. Translation gives CASSFLAGDAYEQYF.

This chain links TRBV7-9 with TRBJ1-3; 9 bases agree with TRBD1. Trimming at V came to 5 bases and at J to 4 bases, leaving 6 bases not matched to a gene. CDR1 is SEHNR and CDR2 is FQNEAQ in the germline V gene (reference sequence). The CDR3 consists of 15 residues. The CDR3 is CASSPPGQGGNTIYF. The CDR3 coding sequence is TGTGCCAGCAGCCCCCCGGGACAGGGCGGAAACACCATATATTTT. Full variable domain (missing parts from reference TRBV7-9 and TRBJ1-3): DTGVSQNPRHKITKRGQNVTFRCDPISEHNRLYWYRQTLGQGPEFLTYFQNEAQLEKSRLLSDRFSAERPKGSFSTLEIQRTEQGDSAMYLCASSPPGQGGNTIYFGEGSWLTVV.

The genes are TRBV6-2 or TRBV6-3 and TRBJ1-6; TRBD1 matches 9 bases. The germline V gene has CDR1 MNHEY and CDR2 SVGEGT. J was trimmed by 7 bases and V by 6 bases; bases with no gene match: 22. The CDR3 has 20 amino acids. CDR3 region: CASRTRDRVSELMRNSPLHF. The CDR3, as DNA: TGTGCCAGCAGAACCCGGGACAGGGTTTCGGAACTAATGCGGAATTCACCCCTCCACTTT.

The CDR3 here is CAISVENTEAFF. Written as DNA, the CDR3 is TGTGCCATCAGTGTAGAGAACACTGAAGCTTTCTTT. The gene calls are TRBV10-3 and TRBJ1-1; D uncertain. CDR3 length: 12 residues. Germline-derived CDR1 and CDR2 are ENHRY and SYGVKD. V lost 4 bases and J lost 1, with 4 bases in between.

This clonotype was observed a handful of times. The V call is TRBV15, the J call TRBJ2-1; 11 nucleotides line up with TRBD2. Per germline, CDR1 LNHNV and CDR2 YYDKDF (reference sequence). The CDR3 sequence is 14 residues long. J gave up 4 bases and V 9 bases, and 5 bases lay outside the gene matches. CDR3 protein: CATISSGGYNEQFF. The CDR3 DNA sequence: TGTGCCACGATATCTAGCGGGGGGTACAATGAGCAGTTCTTC.

The rearrangement links TRBV6-5 to TRBJ2-1, with TRBD2 identical over 8 bases. The J segment lost 4 bases and the V segment lost 4 bases, leaving 6 bases of the junction unmatched. This CDR3 contains 15 residues. Germline V gene lookup returns CDR1 MNHEY and CDR2 SVGAGI. The CDR3 region is CASSSGGGLYNEQFF. In DNA, the CDR3 is TGTGCCAGCAGTTCCGGGGGGGGGCTATACAATGAGCAGTTCTTC.

J is TRBJ2-2 and V is TRBV6-6; D not resolved. CDR1 is MNHNY, CDR2 SVGAGI, per germline (reference sequence). Between the trimmed V and J ends, which lost 7 bases and 0 bases, there was a span of 9 bases. The CDR3 length is 14 residues. CDR3 loop: CASNGPANTGELFF. CDR3 sequence (DNA): TGTGCCAGCAACGGCCCGGCGAACACCGGGGAGCTGTTTTTT.

This clonotype is a singleton in its sample. The gene calls are TRBV24-1 and TRBJ2-1, with 11 bases identical to TRBD2. Trimming removed 3 bases from V and 10 bases from J; junction bases left unmatched: 7. Germline-derived CDR1 and CDR2 are KGHDR and SFDVKD. The CDR3 loop spans 15 amino acids. This CDR3 is CATSDVTSGAQEQFF. For the CDR3, the DNA is TGTGCCACCAGTGATGTGACTAGCGGGGCTCAAGAGCAGTTCTTC.

This clonotype appeared many times. CDR3 DNA: TGTGCCCTAAGCGGCACCTCACCCGCCTACGAGCAGTACTTC. Protein: CALSGTSPAYEQYF. This chain uses TRBV6-1 with TRBJ2-7; D is perhaps TRBD2 (5 bases). V lost 11 bases and J 2 bases, leaving 19 bases between the germline ends. From germline, CDR1 is MNHNS and CDR2 SASEGT. The CDR3 is 14 residues long.